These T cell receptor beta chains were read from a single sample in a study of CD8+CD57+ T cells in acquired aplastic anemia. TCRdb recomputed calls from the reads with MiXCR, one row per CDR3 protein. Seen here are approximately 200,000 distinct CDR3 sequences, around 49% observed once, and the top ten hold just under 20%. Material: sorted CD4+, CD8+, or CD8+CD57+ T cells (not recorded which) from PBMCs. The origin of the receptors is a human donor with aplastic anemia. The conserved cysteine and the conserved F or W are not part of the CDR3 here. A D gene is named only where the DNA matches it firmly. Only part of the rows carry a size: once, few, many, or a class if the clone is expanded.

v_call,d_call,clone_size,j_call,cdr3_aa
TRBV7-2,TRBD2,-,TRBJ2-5,ASSRNGLAGGTQY
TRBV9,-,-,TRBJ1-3,ASSGVSNSGNTIY
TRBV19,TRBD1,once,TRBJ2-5,AGSQQGGEETQY
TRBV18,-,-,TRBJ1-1,ASSPLDEGTEAF
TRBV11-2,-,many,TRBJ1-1,ASSFDSGGTEAF
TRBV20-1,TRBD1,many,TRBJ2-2,SVTDRRNTGELF
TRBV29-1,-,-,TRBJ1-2,ISGDIYGYT
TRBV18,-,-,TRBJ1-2,ASSPGTDYYGYT
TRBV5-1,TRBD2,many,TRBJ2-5,ASSLGLAGKETQY
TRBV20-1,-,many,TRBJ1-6,SASPPRRGRNSPLH
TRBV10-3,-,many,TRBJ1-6,AIRGHTGSDSPLH
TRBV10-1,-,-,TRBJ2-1,ASRGEHNEQF
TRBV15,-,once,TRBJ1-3,ATSRDSGEGNTIY
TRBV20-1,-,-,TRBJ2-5,SARGSETQY
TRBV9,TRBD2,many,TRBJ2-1,ASGGGGVYNEQF
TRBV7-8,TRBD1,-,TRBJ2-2,ASSSYGTANTGELF
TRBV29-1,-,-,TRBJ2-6,SVDGANVLT
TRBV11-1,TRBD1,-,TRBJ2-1,ASSLAPGGMQF
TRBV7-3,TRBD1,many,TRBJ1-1,ASSLTGQPNTEAF
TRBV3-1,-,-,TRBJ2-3,ASSQIFGGKGADTQY
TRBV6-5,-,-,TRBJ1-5,ASSYSTSRRNQPQH
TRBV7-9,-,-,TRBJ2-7,ASSTGQRDYEQY
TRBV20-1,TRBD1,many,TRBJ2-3,SARDGQGDQVTQY
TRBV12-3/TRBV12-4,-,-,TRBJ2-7,ASRGDSYEQY
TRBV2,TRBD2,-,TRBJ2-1,ARSGGGSNEQF
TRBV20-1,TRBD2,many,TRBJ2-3,SARDPSGEPDTQY
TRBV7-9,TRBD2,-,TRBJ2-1,ASSQTRSGGDNEQF
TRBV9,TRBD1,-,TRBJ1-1,ASSVGTGGNPEAL
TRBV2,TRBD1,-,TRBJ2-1,ASKQDRANEQF
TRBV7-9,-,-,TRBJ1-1,ASSLVRDPRDTEAF
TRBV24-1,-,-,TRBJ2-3,ATSDSGTSYTDTQY
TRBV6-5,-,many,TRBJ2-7,ASTGRLY
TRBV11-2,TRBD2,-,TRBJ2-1,ASKGLAATPYEQF
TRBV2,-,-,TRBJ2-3,ASRPDFPPKQY
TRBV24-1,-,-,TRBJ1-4,ATSMGGGENEKLF
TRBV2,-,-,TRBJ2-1,ATRGRNSYNEQF
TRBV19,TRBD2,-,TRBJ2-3,ATSGGTSGGRGGFTDTQY
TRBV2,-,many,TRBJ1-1,ASSREGRGNTEAF
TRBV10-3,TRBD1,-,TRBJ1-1,AISEPKGTGGTEAF
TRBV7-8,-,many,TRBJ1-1,APPGDTFRLTEAF
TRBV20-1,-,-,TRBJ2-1,SARDRS
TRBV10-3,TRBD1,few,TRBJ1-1,ASTGGDRVNTEAF
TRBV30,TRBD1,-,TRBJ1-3,AGQEGRAGNTIY
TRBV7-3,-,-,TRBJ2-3,ASSLTATTDTQY
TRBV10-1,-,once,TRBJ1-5,ASSESYTVPEGPQH
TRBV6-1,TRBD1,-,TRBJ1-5,ASSRGTGSNQPQH
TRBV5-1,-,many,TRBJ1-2,ASSPDRLRGYT
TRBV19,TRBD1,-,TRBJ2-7,ASSMTGGEQY